The next 25 T cell receptor beta chains were all read from a single sample in a study of human T cells and chemical hapten exposure. Time point defined: pre-sensitization, week 0. Treatment in this sample: therapeutic diphenylcyclopropenone sensitization with weekly scalp DPC. In TCRdb, the RACE reads were re-called with MiXCR into one record per CDR3 protein. Of about 110,000 distinct CDR3 sequences in the sample, 10% to 15% were seen once. Specimen: whole blood, collected in connection with sensitization to the hapten diphenylcyclopropenone (DPC). The source of these receptors is a woman aged 45-65 years with alopecia areata. Some clones in this sample may be carry-over from other donors' samples.

The gene calls are TRBV7-8 and TRBJ2-2, with 7 nucleotides matching TRBD2. The CDR3 has 16 residues. With 5 bases clipped from V and 1 base from J, the junction kept 7 bases outside the gene matches. The germline gives CDR1 SGHVS, CDR2 FQNEAQ. CDR3 coding DNA: TGTGCCAGCAGCCCGGTCGGCGGGGGGAACACCGGGGAGCTGTTTTTT. It encodes CASSPVGGGNTGELFF.

This clonotype was counted a few times. The chain is built from TRBV7-9 and TRBJ2-2; 11 bases line up with TRBD2. V was clipped by 8 bases and J by 0 bases; unmatched bases: 5. Germline CDR1 reads SEHNR; CDR2 reads FQNEAQ (reference sequence). CDR3 length: 16 amino acids. The CDR3 sequence is CASPSGRRANTGELFF. The CDR3 coding sequence is TGTGCCAGCCCTAGCGGGAGGAGGGCGAACACCGGGGAGCTGTTTTTT.

A few counts support this clonotype. The chain couples TRBV11-2 to TRBJ1-4; a weak D match, TRBD1 (5 bases). The CDR3 runs to 14 residues. The ends were cut back, 4 bases at V and 8 bases at J, with 14 bases in the middle. Germline loops: CDR1 SGHAT, CDR2 FQNNGV. The CDR3 DNA sequence: TGTGCCAGCAGCTCTGAGGGGATTGGGGAAAAACTGTTTTTT. This sequence encodes CASSSEGIGEKLFF.

At least ten counts were recorded for this clonotype. The rearrangement links TRBV28 to TRBJ1-4; D remains unclear. The CDR3 is 14 amino acids. Germline-derived CDR1 and CDR2 are MDHEN and SYDVKM. The V and J ends lost 3 bases and 4 bases respectively, with 9 bases between them. The CDR3 region is CASSFESINEKLFF. The CDR3 bases are TGTGCCAGCAGTTTTGAGTCGATTAATGAAAAACTGTTTTTT.

This clonotype was detected only a few times. The chain uses TRBV6-4 and TRBJ2-6, with unresolved D. The germline CDR1 and CDR2 sequences are MRHNA and SNTAGT. The length of the CDR3 is 14 residues. Trimming cost V 6 bases and J 3 bases, with 9 bases left between them. The DNA for the CDR3 is TGTGCCAGCAGCCCAGAACTTGGGGCCAACGTCCTGACTTTC. Its protein product is CASSPELGANVLTF.

The gene calls are TRBV5-5 and TRBJ2-5; a weak D match, TRBD2 (5 bases). The germline V gene has CDR1 SGHKS and CDR2 YYEKEE (reference sequence). Between the trimmed V and J ends, which lost 4 bases and 1 base, there was a span of 11 bases. The CDR3 consists of 14 residues. The CDR3 loop is CASSRRMLQETQYF. In DNA, the CDR3 is TGTGCCAGCAGCCGGAGGATGCTCCAAGAGACCCAGTACTTC.

Here the CDR3 DNA reads TGTGCCAGCAGCGACGACCGGCCGGAGACCCAGTACTTC. Protein product: CASSDDRPETQYF. This rearrangement joins TRBV11-2 to TRBJ2-5; no clear D gene. Germline loops: CDR1 SGHAT, CDR2 FQNNGV. V lost 5 bases to trimming and J lost 5 bases, with 12 bases between them. CDR3 size: 13 residues.

This clonotype has only a few counts. The chain couples TRBV5-1 to TRBJ2-1; 9 bases are shared with TRBD1. Losses at the gene ends were 4 bases for V and 3 bases for J; bases not matched to a gene: 11. Germline CDR1 is SGHRS and CDR2 is YFSETQ. This CDR3 has 17 residues. The CDR3 bases are TGCGCCAGCAGCCAACGCCCCGGGACAGGGAACTACAATGAGCAGTTCTTC. This sequence encodes CASSQRPGTGNYNEQFF.

The chain links TRBV7-6 to TRBJ1-1; 7 bases are a match to TRBD1. The CDR3 is made up of 14 amino acids. V was clipped by 1 base and J by 4 bases; unmatched bases: 3. Germline loops: CDR1 SGHVS, CDR2 FNYEAQ. The CDR3 bases are TGTGCCAGCAGCTTAGAGGGGGCCGTCACTGAAGCTTTCTTT. Amino acid sequence: CASSLEGAVTEAFF.

This clonotype was seen a handful of times. The J gene is TRBJ2-3, the V gene TRBV21-1; the table's TRBD2 call for D was not verified on the DNA. TRBV21-1 is flagged as a pseudogene. The CDR3 contains 19 residues. The CDR3 sequence: CASSKPGLAGERSADTQYF. CDR3 coding DNA: TGTGCCAGCAGCAAACCGGGACTAGCGGGAGAAAGAAGTGCAGATACGCAGTATTTT.

The table lists this clonotype with a few counts. This chain connects TRBV4-1 to TRBJ1-3; D remains unclear. The CDR3 has 15 amino acids. Trimming removed 0 bases at V and 5 bases at J, with 11 bases between. Germline V CDR1 and CDR2: MGHRA, YSYEKL. The CDR3, as DNA: TGCGCCAGCAGCCAAGATATAGGAGCGAGAAACACCATATATTTT. Protein: CASSQDIGARNTIYF.

This clonotype has just a few counts. J is TRBJ2-6 and V is TRBV7-8; tentatively, D is TRBD2 (5 bases). Per the germline V gene, CDR1 is SGHVS and CDR2 is FQNEAQ. The CDR3 is 19 amino acids. Deletions cut 8 bases from V and 0 bases from J, with 23 bases between. CDR3 region: CASPPARESLYSGANVLTF. The DNA for the CDR3 is TGTGCCAGCCCCCCTGCGAGGGAGTCTCTCTACTCTGGGGCCAACGTCCTGACTTTC.

This clonotype turned up a few times. The J gene is TRBJ2-1, the V gene TRBV6-1, with a weak D call TRBD1 (6 bases). CDR1 is MNHNS and CDR2 is SASEGT in the germline V gene. Trimming removed 4 bases from V and 4 bases from J, with 11 bases in between. This CDR3 spans 14 amino acids. The CDR3 loop reads CASSGWTEYNEQFF. Here the CDR3 DNA reads TGTGCCAGCAGTGGATGGACAGAGTACAATGAGCAGTTCTTC.

CDR3 in amino acids: CASSLSGTGSDNSPLHF. CDR3 bases: TGTGCCAGCAGCCTTTCCGGGACAGGGTCGGATAATTCACCCCTCCACTTT. This rearrangement joins TRBV7-9 to TRBJ1-6; 9 nucleotides line up with TRBD1. There are 17 residues in the CDR3. Germline loops: CDR1 SEHNR, CDR2 FQNEAQ (reference sequence). V lost 5 bases and J lost 5; bases outside the gene matches: 10.

V is TRBV5-6 and J is TRBJ1-2; no clear D gene. The CDR3 contains 11 residues. The germline V gene has CDR1 SGHDT and CDR2 YYEEEE. The V end lost 2 bases, the J end lost 6 bases, and 5 bases lay between the germline ends. The CDR3 sequence is CASSLYDGYTF. The CDR3, as DNA: TGTGCCAGCAGCTTATATGATGGCTACACCTTC.

This clonotype was seen only a few times. The chain joins TRBV6-2 or TRBV6-3 to TRBJ1-5; D unresolved. CDR3 length: 16 amino acids. V lost 1 base and J lost 4, with 14 bases in between. From germline, CDR1 is MNHEY and CDR2 SVGEGT. The CDR3 nucleotides read TGTGCCAGCAGTTACTTGTCCAGAGGAAATAATCAGCCCCAGCATTTT. Residues: CASSYLSRGNNQPQHF.

The rearrangement links TRBV7-7 to TRBJ1-5; TRBD1 matches at 10 bases. The germline gives CDR1 SSHAT, CDR2 FNYEAQ (reference sequence). After removal of 5 bases from V and 7 bases from J, the junction contained 2 bases not matched to a gene. The CDR3 contains 13 residues. The CDR3 bases are TGTGCCAGCAGCCGGGACAGGGGCCAGCCCCAGCATTTT. Encoded protein: CASSRDRGQPQHF.

The chain recombines TRBV10-1 with TRBJ2-5; D possibly corresponds to TRBD1 (6 bases). The V gene's germline CDR1 is WNHNN and CDR2 SYGVQD (reference sequence). Trimming took 4 bases from V and 1 from J, leaving 13 bases between them. The CDR3 runs 15 residues. This chain's CDR3 is CASSARTDFQETQYF. In DNA form, the CDR3 reads TGCGCCAGCAGTGCTCGGACAGATTTCCAAGAGACCCAGTACTTC.

At least ten counts were recorded for this clonotype. The chain is built from TRBV7-9 and TRBJ2-1; 9 nucleotides agree with TRBD2. Germline loops: CDR1 SEHNR, CDR2 FQNEAQ (reference sequence). The V gene end was trimmed by 3 bases and the J gene end by 4 bases; junction bases not matched to a gene: 7. CDR3 length: 16 residues. The CDR3 bases are TGTGCCAGCAGCTTTTATAGCGGGGGAAGGTACAATGAGCAGTTCTTC. Its translation: CASSFYSGGRYNEQFF.

The CDR3 region is CASSYDSYPNTEAFF. The CDR3 bases are TGTGCCAGCAGTTACGACAGTTACCCGAACACTGAAGCTTTCTTT. The rearrangement joins TRBV6-5 to TRBJ1-1, with D perhaps matching TRBD1 (5 bases). V shed 2 bases and J shed 1 base, with 11 bases lying between them. Germline V gives CDR1 MNHEY, CDR2 SVGAGI. The CDR3 has 15 amino acids.

This chain links TRBV7-2 with TRBJ2-1; D gene uncertain. Germline values: CDR1 SGHTA, CDR2 FQGNSA. The ends were cut back, 5 bases at V and 8 bases at J, with 7 bases in the middle. The CDR3 runs 11 residues. The CDR3 region has the DNA TGTGCCAGCAGCATGAGGTATGAGCAGTTCTTC. Translation gives CASSMRYEQFF.

The V call is TRBV12-3 or TRBV12-4, the J call TRBJ1-1; 10 bases map to TRBD1. Germline trimming cut 3 bases from V and 11 bases from J; bases unmatched to any gene: 3. The CDR3 totals 12 residues. The DNA of the CDR3 is TGTGCCAGCAGTTTCCCGGGACAGGGGGCTTTCTTT. Translated: CASSFPGQGAFF.

The V gene is TRBV18, the J gene TRBJ2-1, with 12 bases lining up with TRBD2. This CDR3 is 14 amino acids long. J gave up 6 bases and V 6 bases, and 3 bases lay outside the gene matches. The germline CDR1 and CDR2 sequences are KGHSH and LQKENI. CDR3 DNA: TGTGCCAGCTCGATGGGACTAGCGGGCAATGAGCAGTTCTTC. It yields the protein CASSMGLAGNEQFF.

This clonotype appeared a single time. This sequence joins TRBV12-2 and TRBJ1-1. TRBV12-2 is termed a pseudogene. The CDR3 has 16 residues. The CDR3 DNA reads TGTGCAAGTCGCTTCCCGAGATCGAGGCAGAGTACGGGGGCTTTCTTT. It is translated as CASRFPRSRQSTGAFF.

This clonotype occurred a few times. V is TRBV6-1 and J is TRBJ1-5; D call uncertain. The germline V gene has CDR1 MNHNS and CDR2 SASEGT. Trimming took off 5 bases at V and 4 bases at J, with 18 bases between the two ends. The CDR3 spans 16 residues. CDR3 DNA sequence: TGTGCCAGCAGTCTGGACTACCTGCTTGAAAATCAGCCCCAGCATTTT. Encoded protein: CASSLDYLLENQPQHF.